A single sample is the source of the 31 T cell receptor beta chains below, sequenced in a study of blood T cell repertoires in COVID-19. The data were produced by immunoSEQ multiplex PCR, yet TCRdb's version contains in-frame clones alone and is incomplete. The table has around 280,000 clones, nearly 90% seen once. The sample was PBMCs or T cells enriched from blood (not recorded which). The receptors here all came from a young woman with acute COVID-19.

The V and J genes are TRBV5-1 and TRBJ1-5; TRBD1 agrees at 8 bases. Germline V gene sequence: CDR1 SGHRS, CDR2 YFSETQ. The ends lost 0 bases at V and 7 bases at J; junction bases unmatched: 9. The CDR3 has 16 amino acids. The CDR3, as DNA: TGCGCCAGCAGCTTGGTCGGACAGGGAAGGGACCAGCCCCAGCATTTT. This translates into CASSLVGQGRDQPQHF.

The chain joins TRBV4-3 to TRBJ2-5, with D tentatively TRBD1 (5 bases). The germline V and J ends were trimmed by 4 bases and 2 bases, with 14 bases remaining between them. Germline V lookup: CDR1 LGHNA, CDR2 YSLEER. There are 15 residues in the CDR3. CDR3 sequence (DNA): TGCGCCAGCAGCCCCTCGGTAGGGGAACAAGAGACCCAGTACTTC. Protein: CASSPSVGEQETQYF.

This clone was picked up a small number of times. The sample has other DNA sequences that encode this CDR3 too. The chain carries TRBV6-5 and TRBJ2-1, with 12 bases identical to TRBD2. Germline V gene lookup returns CDR1 MNHEY and CDR2 SVGAGI. The CDR3 consists of 15 residues. The V segment lost 6 bases and the J segment 4 bases; nucleotides outside the gene matches: 4. CDR3 loop: CASRTSGRVYNEQFF. The CDR3 region has the DNA TGTGCCAGCAGGACTAGCGGGAGAGTTTACAATGAGCAGTTCTTC.

The chain has TRBV6-1 and TRBJ2-1; TRBD2 aligns across 14 bases. CDR1 is MNHNS, CDR2 SASEGT, per germline. With 1 base clipped from V and 3 bases from J, the junction kept 5 bases outside the gene matches. The CDR3 loop spans 18 amino acids. As DNA, the CDR3 is TGTGCCAGCAGTGAAGGACTAGCGGGAGGGGGGTACTACAATGAGCAGTTCTTC. Amino acids: CASSEGLAGGGYYNEQFF.

The CDR3 DNA reads TGTGCCAGCAGCTGGGCCACTGAAGCTTTCTTT. Amino acid sequence: CASSWATEAFF. The chain recombines TRBV7-2 with TRBJ1-1, with D unclear. Trimming left V 4 bases short and J 4 bases short, with 4 bases between. Germline loops: CDR1 SGHTA, CDR2 FQGNSA. The CDR3 runs to 11 residues.

The V call is TRBV11-2, the J call TRBJ1-1; perhaps TRBD1 as D (6 bases). Germline V gene lookup returns CDR1 SGHAT and CDR2 FQNNGV. V gave up 5 bases and J gave up 5 bases, with 9 bases separating them. There are 12 residues in the CDR3. CDR3 nucleotides: TGTGCCAGCAGCCCAGGGGTTACTGAAGCTTTCTTT. The encoded protein is CASSPGVTEAFF. The full variable domain, its missing parts supplied by reference TRBV11-2 and TRBJ1-1, is EAGVAQSPRYKIIEKRQSVAFWCNPISGHATLYWYQQILGQGPKLLIQFQNNGVVDDSQLPKDRFSAERLKGVDSTLKIQPAKLEDSAVYLCASSPGVTEAFFGQGTRLTVV.

The chain links TRBV28 to TRBJ2-1, with 9 bases fitting TRBD2. V was clipped by 2 bases and J by 4 bases; unmatched bases: 9. The CDR3 extends over 17 amino acids. Germline V CDR1 and CDR2: MDHEN, SYDVKM. The CDR3 DNA sequence: TGTGCCAGCAGTTTACGGGCTAGCGGGAAGAGGTACAATGAGCAGTTCTTC. Translating gives CASSLRASGKRYNEQFF.

The chain carries TRBV10-2 and TRBJ2-5, with unresolved D. Looked up from germline, CDR1 is WSHSY and CDR2 is SAAADI. Trimming cost V 2 bases and J 6 bases, with 10 bases left between them. This CDR3 is built from 13 residues. CDR3 protein: CASSETSLQTQYF. The CDR3, as DNA: TGCGCCAGCAGTGAGACCAGTTTACAGACCCAGTACTTC.

The genes are TRBV7-6 and TRBJ2-1, with TRBD1 identical over 12 bases. CDR1 is SGHVS and CDR2 is FNYEAQ in the germline V gene. V was clipped by 4 bases and J by 8 bases; unmatched bases: 9. CDR3 length equals 16 residues. CDR3: CASSSPGTGGPDEQFF. In DNA, the CDR3 is TGTGCCAGCAGCTCGCCCGGGACAGGGGGCCCCGATGAGCAGTTCTTC. Using reference TRBV7-6 and TRBJ2-1 for the parts outside the CDR3, the full variable domain is GAGVSQSPRYKVTKRGQDVALRCDPISGHVSLYWYRQALGQGPEFLTYFNYEAQQDKSGLPNDRFSAERPEGSISTLTIQRTEQRDSAMYRCASSSPGTGGPDEQFFGPGTRLTVL.

This clone occurred once. This CDR3 reads CASSLATSGINTGELFF. The DNA of the CDR3 is TGTGCCAGCAGCTTAGCGACTAGCGGTATTAACACCGGGGAGCTGTTTTTT. The chain combines TRBV7-9 with TRBJ2-2; TRBD2 aligns across 9 bases. The V gene's germline CDR1 is SEHNR and CDR2 FQNEAQ (reference sequence). V dropped 0 bases and J dropped 2; count of bases not matched to a gene: 4. This CDR3 is built from 17 residues.

CDR3 sequence (DNA): TGTGCCAGCAGCCAACTCCATGGCTACACCTTC. This codes for CASSQLHGYTF. This chain links TRBV5-6 with TRBJ1-2; D not resolved. Germline values: CDR1 SGHDT, CDR2 YYEEEE. The CDR3 extends over 11 amino acids. V was shortened by 4 bases and J by 6 bases, with 7 bases between the two germline ends.

This clone was seen only once. The chain employs TRBV3-1 (or the pseudogene TRBV3-2) and TRBJ2-5; TRBD2 aligns across 16 bases. Germline CDR1 LGHDT, CDR2 YNNKEL (reference sequence). The CDR3 has 19 residues. Losses at the gene ends were 3 bases for V and 4 bases for J; bases not matched to a gene: 11. The CDR3 sequence: CASSHPRGLAGGSPETQYF. The CDR3 DNA sequence: TGTGCCAGCAGCCACCCAAGGGGACTAGCGGGAGGGTCCCCAGAGACCCAGTACTTC.

The chain employs TRBV27 and TRBJ2-2; TRBD2 aligns across 14 bases. The V and J ends lost 3 bases and 6 bases, in that order; junction bases with no gene match: 9. CDR1 MNHEY and CDR2 SMNVEV come from the germline V gene (reference sequence). The length of the CDR3 is 18 residues. CDR3 sequence (DNA): TGTGCCAGCAGTTTGTTCGGGACTAGCGGGAGAACGGCCGGGGAGCTGTTTTTT. Amino acid sequence: CASSLFGTSGRTAGELFF.

This rearrangement joins TRBV5-6 to TRBJ2-7; D perhaps matches TRBD2 (5 bases). The CDR3 length is 15 residues. Germline V gene data show CDR1 as SGHDT and CDR2 as YYEEEE. V was pared by 2 bases and J by 0 bases, with 12 bases between. CDR3 coding DNA: TGTGCCAGCAGCTTACGGGGAGTCGTCTCCTACGAGCAGTACTTC. Protein product: CASSLRGVVSYEQYF.

The table lists this clone with a few counts. Within the sample, other DNA sequences also encode this same CDR3. The chain couples TRBV7-9 to TRBJ1-2; a weak D match, TRBD1 (6 bases). V was trimmed by 1 base and J by 0 bases, leaving 6 bases between them. The CDR3 length is 14 residues. Per the germline V gene, CDR1 is SEHNR and CDR2 is FQNEAQ (reference sequence). DNA for the CDR3: TGTGCCAGCAGCTTAGGGACAGCTAACTATGGCTACACCTTC. Encoded protein: CASSLGTANYGYTF. The whole variable domain, remainder taken from reference TRBV7-9 and TRBJ1-2, is DTGVSQNPRHKITKRGQNVTFRCDPISEHNRLYWYRQTLGQGPEFLTYFQNEAQLEKSRLLSDRFSAERPKGSFSTLEIQRTEQGDSAMYLCASSLGTANYGYTFGSGTRLTVV.

The rearrangement uses TRBV27 and TRBJ1-2; tentative D call: TRBD1 (5 bases). CDR3 size: 14 residues. Germline CDR1 MNHEY, CDR2 SMNVEV (reference sequence). V lost 4 bases and J lost 3, with 12 bases in between. The CDR3 loop reads CASSWGRGYYGYTF. The CDR3 bases are TGTGCCAGCAGTTGGGGGAGGGGCTACTATGGCTACACCTTC.

This clone was counted a single time. This chain joins TRBV7-3 and TRBJ2-1; D perhaps matches TRBD1 (6 bases). This CDR3 has 15 residues. With 5 bases removed from V and 7 bases from J, the gap between germline ends came to 18 bases. The germline gives CDR1 SGHTA, CDR2 FQGTGA. CDR3 region: CASSRRPGAGNEQFF. CDR3 in DNA: TGTGCCAGCAGCCGACGACCAGGGGCTGGAAATGAGCAGTTCTTC.

This chain connects TRBV6-5 to TRBJ1-6, with 9 bases lining up with TRBD1. V lost 7 bases to trimming and J lost 7 bases; unmatched junction nucleotides: 8. CDR3 length: 15 amino acids. Per the germline V gene, CDR1 is MNHEY and CDR2 is SVGAGI. As DNA, the CDR3 is TGTGCCAGCAACCAACAGGGGGCTTTGAATTCACCCCTCCACTTT. This sequence encodes CASNQQGALNSPLHF.

The chain has TRBV5-1 and TRBJ2-1; D may be TRBD1 (6 bases). Germline CDR1 and CDR2: SGHRS and YFSETQ. Trimming removed 4 bases from V and 4 bases from J, with 18 bases in between. CDR3 length equals 16 residues. The CDR3 region is CASSAQQGLTYNEQFF. Written as DNA, the CDR3 is TGCGCCAGCAGCGCCCAACAGGGTCTTACATACAATGAGCAGTTCTTC.

V usage is TRBV5-6 and J usage is TRBJ1-1; D might be TRBD1 (6 bases). Germline loops: CDR1 SGHDT, CDR2 YYEEEE. The CDR3 is 16 amino acids. V was trimmed by 3 bases and J by 1 base, leaving 16 bases between them. The CDR3 loop reads CASSSLPRTANTEAFF. The DNA for the CDR3 is TGTGCCAGCAGCTCTCTCCCCCGGACAGCGAACACTGAAGCTTTCTTT. The full variable domain, its missing parts supplied by reference TRBV5-6 and TRBJ1-1, is DAGVTQSPTHLIKTRGQQVTLRCSPKSGHDTVSWYQQALGQGPQFIFQYYEEEERQRGNFPDRFSGHQFPNYSSELNVNALLLGDSALYLCASSSLPRTANTEAFFGQGTRLTVV.

The gene calls are TRBV11-2 and TRBJ2-7, with D possibly TRBD2 on 7 matching bases. The V end lost 2 bases, the J end lost 0 bases, and 23 bases lay between the germline ends. The CDR3 loop spans 19 amino acids. Germline V gives CDR1 SGHAT, CDR2 FQNNGV. The CDR3 reads CASSLFILEGGIRSYEQYF. The CDR3 region has the DNA TGTGCCAGCAGCTTATTCATTTTGGAGGGGGGGATCCGCTCCTACGAGCAGTACTTC.

The chain recombines TRBV7-9 with TRBJ2-7; the D gene is possibly TRBD2 (5 bases). The germline V and J ends were trimmed by 3 bases and 6 bases, with 9 bases remaining between them. CDR1 and CDR2 from the germline V gene are SEHNR and FQNEAQ (reference sequence). The CDR3 consists of 12 residues. The CDR3 DNA reads TGTGCCAGCAGCTTTACTAGTGGCGAGCAGTACTTC. Protein sequence: CASSFTSGEQYF.

The rearrangement links TRBV10-2 to TRBJ1-5; TRBD1 is a possible D gene (6 bases). This CDR3 comprises 15 residues. The V gene lost 3 bases and the J gene lost 2 bases, with 11 bases spanning the gap. Germline V gene lookup returns CDR1 WSHSY and CDR2 SAAADI. CDR3: CASSDGGVGNQPQHF. The CDR3 DNA follows: TGCGCCAGCAGTGATGGGGGCGTCGGCAATCAGCCCCAGCATTTT.

This chain connects TRBV25-1 to TRBJ1-6, with 11 bases fitting TRBD1. The germline V gene encodes CDR1 MGHDK and CDR2 SYGVNS. This CDR3 comprises 14 residues. With V trimmed by 7 bases and J by 7 bases, 3 bases remained unmatched. The CDR3 reads CASTGQGANSPLHF. The CDR3 DNA sequence: TGTGCCAGCACTGGACAGGGGGCAAATTCACCCCTCCACTTT.

The genes are TRBV2 and TRBJ2-4; TRBD2 matches 10 bases. V lost 1 base to trimming and J lost 0 bases; unmatched junction nucleotides: 3. This CDR3 is 17 amino acids long. Germline V gives CDR1 SNHLY, CDR2 FYNNEI. The CDR3 protein is CASSEGTSGVAKNIQYF. The CDR3 DNA reads as TGTGCCAGCAGTGAAGGGACTAGCGGCGTAGCCAAAAACATTCAGTACTTC.

The genes are TRBV4-3 and TRBJ2-1; a weak D match, TRBD2 (6 bases). Trimming shortened V by 3 bases and J by 2 bases, and 14 bases separated the two germline ends. Per the germline V gene, CDR1 is LGHNA and CDR2 is YSLEER. The CDR3 totals 16 residues. The chain's CDR3 is CASSHPSSAAYNEQFF. The DNA of the CDR3 is TGCGCCAGCAGCCACCCCTCTAGCGCCGCCTACAATGAGCAGTTCTTC.

This rearrangement joins TRBV4-1 to TRBJ1-6, with a tentative D call TRBD1 (5 bases). This CDR3 spans 16 amino acids. V was pared by 1 base and J by 8 bases, with 15 bases between. The germline V gene encodes CDR1 MGHRA and CDR2 YSYEKL. CDR3 sequence reads: CASSQVVEQAHSPLHF. Here the CDR3 DNA reads TGCGCCAGCAGCCAAGTAGTCGAACAGGCGCATTCACCCCTCCACTTT.

The gene calls are TRBV7-2 and TRBJ2-7; D ambiguous. Trimming took off 1 base at V and 2 bases at J, with 9 bases between the two ends. This CDR3 region has 14 residues. Germline V gives CDR1 SGHTA, CDR2 FQGNSA. The CDR3 protein is CASSLGRSAYEQYF. The CDR3 nucleotides read TGTGCCAGCAGCTTAGGAAGGAGCGCCTACGAGCAGTACTTC.

This chain connects TRBV18 to TRBJ2-7; TRBD2 is a possible D gene (6 bases). The V end was cut by 3 bases, the J end by 3 bases, with 15 bases between. Per germline, CDR1 KGHSH and CDR2 LQKENI. CDR3 size: 15 residues. The CDR3: CASSPAREVGYEQYF. In DNA form, the CDR3 reads TGTGCCAGCTCACCCGCGAGGGAGGTCGGCTACGAGCAGTACTTC.

J is TRBJ2-5 and V is TRBV27, with 12 positions matching TRBD2. Germline V CDR1 and CDR2: MNHEY, SMNVEV (reference sequence). The CDR3 is 15 amino acids. With 5 bases clipped from V and 5 bases from J, the junction kept 6 bases outside the gene matches. This CDR3 is CASSLAGGPRETQYF. Here the CDR3 DNA reads TGTGCCAGCAGTCTAGCGGGAGGGCCTCGGGAGACCCAGTACTTC.

The chain links TRBV27 to TRBJ2-1, with D perhaps matching TRBD2 (5 bases). Trimming removed 2 bases at V and 6 bases at J, with 11 bases between. The CDR3 covers 14 residues. CDR1 is MNHEY and CDR2 is SMNVEV in the germline V gene (reference sequence). CDR3 in amino acids: CASSLITAGNEQFF. CDR3 coding DNA: TGTGCCAGCAGTTTAATAACGGCGGGCAATGAGCAGTTCTTC.